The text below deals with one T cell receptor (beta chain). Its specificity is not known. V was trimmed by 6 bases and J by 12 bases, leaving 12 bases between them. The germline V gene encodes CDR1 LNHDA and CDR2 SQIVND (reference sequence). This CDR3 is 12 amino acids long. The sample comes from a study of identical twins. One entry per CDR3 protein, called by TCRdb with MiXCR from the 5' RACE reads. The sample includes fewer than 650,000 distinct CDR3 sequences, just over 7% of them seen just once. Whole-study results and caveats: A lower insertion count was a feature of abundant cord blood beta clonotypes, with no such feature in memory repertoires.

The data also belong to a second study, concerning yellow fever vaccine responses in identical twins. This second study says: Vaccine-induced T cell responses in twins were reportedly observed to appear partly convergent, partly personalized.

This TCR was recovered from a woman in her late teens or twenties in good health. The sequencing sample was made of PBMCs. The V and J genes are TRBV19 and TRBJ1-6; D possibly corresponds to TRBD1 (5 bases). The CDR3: CASSGGVGPLHF. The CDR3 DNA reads TGTGCCAGTAGCGGGGGGGTCGGACCCCTCCACTTT.